This TCR beta chain was sequenced during a study of a mutant IDH1 vaccine in newly diagnosed glioma. Study at large: Patients under treatment included about 62% males and roughly 40% females and had a mean age of about 37 years.

Germline V gene lookup returns CDR1 SGHTA and CDR2 FQGNSA. The germline V and J ends were trimmed by 1 base and 7 bases, with 20 bases remaining between them. This CDR3 contains 16 residues. Here immunoSEQ multiplex PCR was the method, and the copy in TCRdb shows in-frame clones only, minus some. The table includes around 60,000 clones, approximately 84% detected once. A remark on this clone: What it recognizes is unknown.

Time point denoted: week 11, during vaccination. The investigators gave 300 ug of mutant IDH1 20-mer peptide in each vaccine dose, together with topical imiquimod. The receptor was derived from a woman aged 45-59 years with glioma. The sequencing here drew on PBMCs, taken from a glioma patient whose treatment included an IDH1 peptide vaccine. V gene TRBV7-2 combines with J gene TRBJ2-7; no firm D call. The CDR3 spells CASSLDGGLVGREQYF. Here the CDR3 DNA reads TGTGCCAGCAGCTTAGACGGTGGGTTGGTGGGAAGGGAGCAGTACTTC.